A selection of T cell receptor beta chains follows, all from one sample in a study of cytomegalovirus exposure and HLA in healthy donors. The repertoire was sequenced with immunoSEQ multiplex PCR; TCRdb's copy has only in-frame clones and lacks some. Of 55,000 or so clones detected, about 82% appear once; the ten largest clones hold about 1.6%. The sequenced sample consisted of PBMCs. The receptors here all came from a young man in good health and CMV-seronegative. Both conserved end residues are part of each CDR3. Each record gives: clone size, V gene, J gene, D gene, CDR3 protein, CDR3 DNA. The D gene is left open where the match is weak. Clone size is stated in some rows and not others, as once, few, many or a class when expanded.

>NA|TRBV28|TRBJ2-7|TRBD2
CASSRSLRGGLGYEQYF
TGTGCCAGCAGCCGAAGCTTGCGGGGGGGCCTTGGTTACGAGCAGTACTTC
>NA|TRBV28|TRBJ2-1|NA
CASANSYNEQFF
TGTGCCAGCGCTAACTCCTACAATGAGCAGTTCTTC
>NA|TRBV10-3|TRBJ1-1|NA
CAIKSQGQGEAFF
TGTGCCATCAAATCACAGGGCCAGGGGGAAGCTTTCTTT
>NA|TRBV5-1|TRBJ2-1|NA
CASSPRAQGGNEQFF
TGCGCCAGCAGCCCGCGGGCCCAAGGGGGCAATGAGCAGTTCTTC
>NA|TRBV4-3|TRBJ2-1|NA
CASSQDWRAISYNEQFF
TGCGCCAGCAGCCAAGATTGGCGGGCCATCTCCTACAATGAGCAGTTCTTC
>NA|TRBV19|TRBJ1-2|TRBD1
CASSSTGAVGYTF
TGTGCCAGTAGTTCGACAGGGGCTGTTGGCTACACCTTC
>few|TRBV5-8|TRBJ1-1|NA
CASSLPYTEAFF
TGTGCCAGCAGCTTGCCCTACACTGAAGCTTTCTTT
>NA|TRBV13|TRBJ1-5|TRBD1
CASSFNRGNQPQHF
TGTGCCAGCAGCTTTAACAGGGGGAATCAGCCCCAGCATTTT
>NA|TRBV5-1|TRBJ2-1|TRBD2
CASTLAGARSYNEQFF
TGCGCCAGCACACTAGCGGGGGCCCGCTCCTACAATGAGCAGTTCTTC
>few|TRBV11-2|TRBJ1-4|NA
CASSLAGTGTGEKLFF
TGTGCCAGCAGCTTAGCCGGCACAGGGACGGGTGAAAAACTGTTTTTT
>NA|TRBV11-3|TRBJ2-1|NA
CASSLGMGHGPPNEQFF
TGTGCCAGCAGCTTAGGTATGGGGCACGGCCCCCCCAATGAGCAGTTCTTC
>NA|TRBV10-1|TRBJ1-2|NA
CASSRTGGYGYTF
TGCGCCAGCAGTAGGACCGGGGGCTATGGCTACACCTTC
>NA|TRBV19|TRBJ2-6|NA
CASSSIQGTGANVLTF
TGTGCCAGTAGTTCCATACAGGGTACTGGGGCCAACGTCCTGACTTTC
>NA|TRBV2|TRBJ2-1|NA
CASEWRYNEQFF
TGTGCCAGCGAGTGGCGGTACAATGAGCAGTTCTTC
>NA|TRBV10-3|TRBJ2-7|TRBD2
CAIGLAGGSEQYF
TGTGCCATCGGACTAGCGGGGGGGAGCGAGCAGTACTTC
>NA|TRBV11-3|TRBJ2-3|TRBD2
CASRAAGGADTQYF
TGTGCCAGCAGGGCAGCGGGAGGAGCAGATACGCAGTATTTT
>NA|TRBV27|TRBJ2-7|NA
CASSSGLRAYEQYF
TGTGCCAGCAGTTCGGGACTCCGAGCCTACGAGCAGTACTTC
>NA|TRBV5-4|TRBJ2-5|NA
CASSLARGGRRETQYF
TGTGCCAGCAGCTTGGCCAGAGGGGGACGACGAGAGACCCAGTACTTC
>NA|TRBV27|TRBJ1-1|TRBD1
CASSFDRGNTEAFF
TGTGCCAGCAGTTTTGACAGGGGGAACACTGAAGCTTTCTTT
>once|TRBV5-4|TRBJ1-1|NA
CASSWEVGPANTEAFF
TGTGCCAGCAGCTGGGAGGTGGGTCCGGCGAACACTGAAGCTTTCTTT